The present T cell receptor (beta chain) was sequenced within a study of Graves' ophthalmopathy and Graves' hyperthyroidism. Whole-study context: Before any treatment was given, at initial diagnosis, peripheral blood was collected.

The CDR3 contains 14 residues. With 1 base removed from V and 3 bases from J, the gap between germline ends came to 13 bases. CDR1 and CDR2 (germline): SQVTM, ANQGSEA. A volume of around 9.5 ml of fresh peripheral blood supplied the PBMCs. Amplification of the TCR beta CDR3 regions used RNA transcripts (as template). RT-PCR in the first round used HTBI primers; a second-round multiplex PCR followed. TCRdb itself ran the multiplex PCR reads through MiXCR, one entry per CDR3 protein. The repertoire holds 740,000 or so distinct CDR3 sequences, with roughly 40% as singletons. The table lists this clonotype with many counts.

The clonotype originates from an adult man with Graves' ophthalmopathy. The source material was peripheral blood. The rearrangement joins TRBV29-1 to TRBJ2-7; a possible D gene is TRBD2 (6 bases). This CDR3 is CSVEAGDGSYEQYF. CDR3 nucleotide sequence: TGCAGCGTTGAAGCGGGGGACGGCAGCTACGAGCAGTACTTC.